The 3 T cell receptor beta chains below were found in one sample sequenced in a study of T cells after yellow fever vaccination. One entry per CDR3 protein results from TCRdb running MiXCR on the 5' RACE reads. The table shows hundreds of thousands of distinct CDR3 sequences, with 15% to 20% occurring only once. The specimen comprised PBMCs, sampled before the yellow fever booster vaccination. These receptors all come from a man aged 18 to 29 who received the YFV17D yellow fever vaccine.

The chain has TRBV5-5 and TRBJ2-1, with 8 bases fitting TRBD1. The CDR3 sequence is 12 residues long. Losses at the gene ends were 7 bases for V and 4 bases for J; bases not matched to a gene: 1. Germline V CDR1 and CDR2: SGHKS, YYEKEE (reference sequence). The CDR3 DNA follows: TGTGCCAGCGGGGACAGGTACAATGAGCAGTTCTTC. Protein: CASGDRYNEQFF.

The J gene is TRBJ2-4, the V gene TRBV7-9, with a possible D match to TRBD2 (7 bases). Germline lookup yields CDR1 SEHNR and CDR2 FQNEAQ (reference sequence). V lost 6 bases to trimming and J lost 8 bases, with 20 bases between them. The CDR3 covers 15 residues. The CDR3 DNA reads as TGTGCCAGCAGGGACTCCGGGGGGCGTTTGGACATTCAGTACTTC. Translated: CASRDSGGRLDIQYF.

The chain has TRBV7-3 and TRBJ2-7, with 7 positions matching TRBD2. V lost 5 bases, J lost 0 bases, and 16 bases stayed unmatched. The CDR3 has 18 residues. The V gene's germline CDR1 is SGHTA and CDR2 FQGTGA. CDR3 in DNA: TGTGCCAGCAGCCGACACGGGGCTAGCGGCCCTAGCTCCTACGAGCAGTACGTC. Amino acid sequence: CASSRHGASGPSSYEQYV.